The 19 T cell receptor beta chains listed next were all sequenced from one sample in a study of a mutant IDH1 vaccine in newly diagnosed glioma. Stated time point: week 11, during vaccination. What each vaccine dose contained was 300 ug of mutant IDH1 20-mer peptide, accompanied by topical imiquimod. The table came from immunoSEQ multiplex PCR; TCRdb's copy has only in-frame clones and leaves some out. The repertoire holds some 30,000 clones, with under 80% as singletons. These receptors' targets are unknown. The source was PBMCs, collected from a glioma patient whose treatment included an IDH1 peptide vaccine. The receptors were sampled from a man younger than 45 with glioma.

This clone showed up just a few times. The chain is built from TRBV10-3 and TRBJ2-2; 7 bases match TRBD1. Trimming at V came to 10 bases and at J to 4 bases, leaving 12 bases not matched to a gene. The germline V gene has CDR1 ENHRY and CDR2 SYGVKD. CDR3 length: 15 amino acids. CDR3 in DNA: TGTGCCACCGCAAAGGGACAGCTATCCACCGGGGAGCTGTTTTTT. Its translation: CATAKGQLSTGELFF.

CDR3 region: CASRGPAGQGTSNYGYTF. For the CDR3, the DNA is TGTGCCAGTAGGGGTCCCGCCGGACAGGGGACCTCTAACTATGGCTACACCTTC. The rearrangement joins TRBV19 to TRBJ1-2; TRBD1 agrees at 9 bases. The length of the CDR3 is 18 residues. Per the germline V gene, CDR1 is LNHDA and CDR2 is SQIVND (reference sequence). V shed 6 bases and J 0 bases; nucleotides not matched to a gene: 14.

This clone has just one count. This chain uses TRBV21-1 with TRBJ1-1; TRBD1, the D gene given by the table, was not confirmed from the DNA. TRBV21-1 is flagged as a pseudogene. CDR3 length equals 18 residues. CDR3 sequence reads: CASSKVKRQGGMNTEAFF. As DNA, the CDR3 is TGTGCCAGCAGCAAAGTAAAAAGACAGGGGGGGATGAACACTGAAGCTTTCTTT.

V is TRBV7-9 and J is TRBJ2-1; D not certain. Trimming stripped 3 bases from V and 8 bases from J, with 14 bases between. The CDR3 is 14 residues long. Germline V CDR1 and CDR2: SEHNR, FQNEAQ (reference sequence). CDR3 sequence reads: CASSFEVPRDEQFF. The DNA for the CDR3 is TGTGCCAGCAGCTTCGAAGTTCCTAGGGATGAGCAGTTCTTC. The full variable domain, in which reference TRBV7-9 and TRBJ2-1 provide the parts outside the CDR3, is DTGVSQNPRHKITKRGQNVTFRCDPISEHNRLYWYRQTLGQGPEFLTYFQNEAQLEKSRLLSDRFSAERPKGSFSTLEIQRTEQGDSAMYLCASSFEVPRDEQFFGPGTRLTVL.

The chain is built from TRBV19 and TRBJ2-1; perhaps D is TRBD1 or TRBD2 (6 bases each). Germline lookup yields CDR1 LNHDA and CDR2 SQIVND (reference sequence). The CDR3 loop spans 14 amino acids. V lost 7 bases to trimming and J lost 5 bases, with 15 bases between them. The CDR3 bases are TGTGCCAGTAACGGGGGCCGACCTAACAATGAGCAGTTCTTC. Translating it yields CASNGGRPNNEQFF.

This sequence joins TRBV4-1 and TRBJ1-4, with D possibly being TRBD1 (6 bases). Trimming pared 3 bases from V and 2 bases from J, leaving 10 bases between. Germline V CDR1 and CDR2: MGHRA, YSYEKL. This CDR3 is 15 amino acids long. The CDR3 reads CASSQNRATNEKLFF. CDR3 sequence (DNA): TGCGCCAGCAGCCAGAACAGGGCCACTAATGAAAAACTGTTTTTT.

The V and J genes are TRBV25-1 and TRBJ1-2; TRBD1 agrees at 10 bases. The CDR3 sequence is 15 residues long. V was pared by 6 bases and J by 6 bases, with 10 bases of the junction left unmatched. Germline V CDR1 and CDR2: MGHDK, SYGVNS. CDR3 protein: CASSDRGRSDNGYTF. In DNA form, the CDR3 reads TGTGCCAGCAGCGACAGGGGGCGAAGTGATAATGGCTACACCTTC.

The genes are TRBV2 and TRBJ1-2; 7 bases agree with TRBD1. The CDR3 covers 11 residues. V shed 10 bases, J shed 6 bases, and the junction held 5 bases outside the gene matches. Germline loops: CDR1 SNHLY, CDR2 FYNNEI. DNA of the CDR3: TGTGCCACGAGTGGGACAGATGGCTACACCTTC. As protein: CATSGTDGYTF.

The V gene is TRBV30, the J gene TRBJ2-7; tentatively, D is TRBD1 (6 bases). This CDR3 has 14 residues. Germline V gene data show CDR1 as GTSNPN and CDR2 as SVGIG (reference sequence). V lost 1 base to trimming and J lost 2 bases, with 12 bases between them. For the CDR3, the DNA is TGTGCCTGGAGTGACGGGACACCAACCTACGAGCAGTACTTC. Translation gives CAWSDGTPTYEQYF.

The chain employs TRBV7-9 and TRBJ1-5; 7 bases map to TRBD1. Trimming took 6 bases from V and 4 from J; bases not matched to a gene: 3. Germline V lookup: CDR1 SEHNR, CDR2 FQNEAQ (reference sequence). This CDR3 has 13 amino acids. The CDR3 loop reads CASREDRNQPQHF. The DNA of the CDR3 is TGTGCCAGCAGAGAGGACAGGAATCAGCCCCAGCATTTT. The whole variable domain, remainder taken from reference TRBV7-9 and TRBJ1-5, is DTGVSQNPRHKITKRGQNVTFRCDPISEHNRLYWYRQTLGQGPEFLTYFQNEAQLEKSRLLSDRFSAERPKGSFSTLEIQRTEQGDSAMYLCASREDRNQPQHFGDGTRLSIL.

This rearrangement joins TRBV2 to TRBJ2-5; D call uncertain. This CDR3 spans 15 amino acids. Germline V gene lookup returns CDR1 SNHLY and CDR2 FYNNEI. Trimming pared 1 base from V and 1 base from J, leaving 10 bases between. Here the CDR3 reads CASSEGEGSQETQYF. DNA for the CDR3: TGTGCCAGCAGTGAAGGGGAAGGTTCCCAAGAGACCCAGTACTTC.

The chain recombines TRBV28 with TRBJ1-5; D ambiguous. Germline CDR1 and CDR2: MDHEN and SYDVKM. The CDR3 extends over 14 amino acids. The ends were cut back, 9 bases at V and 3 bases at J, with 15 bases in the middle. The CDR3, as DNA: TGTGCCAGTAAATTGGGGAGTGACAATCAGCCCCAGCATTTT. This translates into CASKLGSDNQPQHF.

V and J are TRBV18 and TRBJ1-6; D is unclear. With 0 bases removed from V and 9 bases from J, the gap between germline ends came to 6 bases. Germline V gene lookup returns CDR1 KGHSH and CDR2 LQKENI. This CDR3 is 13 amino acids long. The CDR3 DNA reads TGTGCCAGCTCACCACCTCCGAGTTCACCCCTCCACTTT. Translation gives CASSPPPSSPLHF.

This clone turned up a few times. The chain links TRBV27 to TRBJ1-5; D not resolved. Germline V CDR1 and CDR2: MNHEY, SMNVEV (reference sequence). The CDR3 length is 14 residues. The ends were cut back, 6 bases at V and 0 bases at J, with 9 bases in the middle. The DNA of the CDR3 is TGTGCCAGCAGCACAGCCTTTAGCAATCAGCCCCAGCATTTT. Translation: CASSTAFSNQPQHF.

The V call is TRBV19, the J call TRBJ2-3; tentative D call: TRBD1 (6 bases). Germline lookup yields CDR1 LNHDA and CDR2 SQIVND (reference sequence). V was clipped by 5 bases and J by 10 bases, with 34 bases between them. This CDR3 contains 19 residues. The CDR3: CASSFRGPRAGDSDNSQYF. Here the CDR3 DNA reads TGTGCCAGTAGTTTCAGGGGACCTCGGGCAGGGGATTCCGATAATTCGCAGTATTTT. Together with reference TRBV19 and TRBJ2-3, the CDR3 gives the full variable domain: DGGITQSPKYLFRKEGQNVTLSCEQNLNHDAMYWYRQDPGQGLRLIYYSQIVNDFQKGDIAEGYSVSREKKESFPLTVTSAQKNPTAFYLCASSFRGPRAGDSDNSQYFGPGTRLTVL.

V is TRBV15 and J is TRBJ1-5, with a tentative D call TRBD1 (5 bases). The CDR3 is made up of 13 amino acids. Germline CDR1 reads LNHNV; CDR2 reads YYDKDF (reference sequence). V was clipped by 8 bases and J by 2 bases, with 10 bases between them. The CDR3 loop reads CATAWDGNQPQHF. CDR3 in DNA: TGTGCCACCGCGTGGGACGGCAATCAGCCCCAGCATTTT. The full variable domain, its missing parts supplied by reference TRBV15 and TRBJ1-5, is DAMVIQNPRYQVTQFGKPVTLSCSQTLNHNVMYWYQQKSSQAPKLLFHYYDKDFNNEADTPDNFQSRRPNTSFCFLDIRSPGLGDTAMYLCATAWDGNQPQHFGDGTRLSIL.

The rearrangement joins TRBV30 to TRBJ2-5, with 8 positions matching TRBD1. Germline loops: CDR1 GTSNPN, CDR2 SVGIG (reference sequence). This CDR3 region has 15 residues. CDR3 bases: TGTGGGGCTTCGGACCGGGACAGGTTGCAAGAGACCCAGTACTTC. Translation: CGASDRDRLQETQYF. Full variable domain (remainder filled in from reference TRBV30 and TRBJ2-5): SQTIHQWPATLVQPVGSPLSLECTVEGTSNPNLYWYRQAAGRGLQLLFYSVGIGQISSEVPQNLSASRPQDRQFILSSKKLLLSDSGFYLCGASDRDRLQETQYFGPGTRLLVL.

This sequence joins TRBV29-1 and TRBJ2-3; TRBD2 might be the D (5 bases). This CDR3 contains 12 residues. Per the germline V gene, CDR1 is SQVTM and CDR2 is ANQGSEA. Trimming pared 4 bases from V and 6 bases from J, leaving 11 bases between. The CDR3 region is CSVGPGGDTQYF. CDR3 nucleotides: TGCAGCGTTGGCCCAGGCGGGGATACGCAGTATTTT.

In this sample, this clone turned up a few times. The gene calls are TRBV28 and TRBJ2-7; D remains unclear. The CDR3 length is 17 residues. The germline V gene has CDR1 MDHEN and CDR2 SYDVKM. The V gene lost 0 bases and the J gene lost 1 base, with 16 bases spanning the gap. CDR3 in amino acids: CASSLWQSSEGSYEQYF. The CDR3 coding sequence is TGTGCCAGCAGTTTATGGCAGTCGTCGGAAGGGTCCTACGAGCAGTACTTC.